This paragraph reports one T cell receptor beta chain. One end of the junction fails to match germline, which may point to a read error. This entry comes from a study of OX40 agonist ivuxolimab in advanced cancers. The CDR3 contains 16 residues. CDR1 MNHEY and CDR2 SMNVEV come from the germline V gene (reference sequence). Some clones are missing from TCRdb's copy, which holds only in-frame ones; the method was immunoSEQ multiplex PCR. The data hold around 97,000 clones, with 86% observed a single time. The source is an adult with an advanced solid tumor such as melanoma, head and neck, liver or kidney cancer. The specimen was CD4+ or CD8+ T cells sorted from blood, collected in a trial of the OX40 agonist ivuxolimab. The chain is built from TRBV27 and TRBJ1-5; D is unresolved. CDR3 in amino acids: CASSLSMSFSNQPQHF. The CDR3, as DNA: TGTGCCAGCAGCTTATCGATGAGTTTTAGCAATCAGCCCCAGCATTTT.